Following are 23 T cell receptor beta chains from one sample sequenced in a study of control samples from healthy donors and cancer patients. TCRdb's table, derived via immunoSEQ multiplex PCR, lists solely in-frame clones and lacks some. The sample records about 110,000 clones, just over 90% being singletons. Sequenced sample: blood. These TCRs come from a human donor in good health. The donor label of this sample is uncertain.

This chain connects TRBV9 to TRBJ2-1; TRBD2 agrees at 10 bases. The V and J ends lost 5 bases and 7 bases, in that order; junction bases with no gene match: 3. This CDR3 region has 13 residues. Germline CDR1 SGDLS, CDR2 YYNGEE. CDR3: CASSLAGVNEQFF. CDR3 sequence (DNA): TGTGCCAGCAGTCTAGCGGGGGTTAATGAGCAGTTCTTC.

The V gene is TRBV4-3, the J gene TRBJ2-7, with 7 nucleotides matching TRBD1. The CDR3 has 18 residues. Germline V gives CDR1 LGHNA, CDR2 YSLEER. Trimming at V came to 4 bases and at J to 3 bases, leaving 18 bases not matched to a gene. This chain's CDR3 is CASSLRQGQVLCVYEQYV. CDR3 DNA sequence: TGCGCCAGCAGCCTCCGACAGGGTCAGGTCTTGTGTGTCTACGAGCAGTACGTC.

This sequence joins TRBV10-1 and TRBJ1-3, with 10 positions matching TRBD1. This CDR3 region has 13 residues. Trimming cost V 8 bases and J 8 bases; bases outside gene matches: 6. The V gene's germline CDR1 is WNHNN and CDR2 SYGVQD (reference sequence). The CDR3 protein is CASFWDRGYTIYF. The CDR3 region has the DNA TGCGCCAGCTTTTGGGACAGGGGATACACCATATATTTT.

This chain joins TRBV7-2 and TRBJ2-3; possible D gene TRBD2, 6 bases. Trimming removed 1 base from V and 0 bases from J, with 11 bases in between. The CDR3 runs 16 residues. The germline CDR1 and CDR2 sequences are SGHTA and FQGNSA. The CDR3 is CASSLDFAGSTDTQYF. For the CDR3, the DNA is TGTGCCAGCAGCTTAGATTTTGCGGGGAGCACAGATACGCAGTATTTT.

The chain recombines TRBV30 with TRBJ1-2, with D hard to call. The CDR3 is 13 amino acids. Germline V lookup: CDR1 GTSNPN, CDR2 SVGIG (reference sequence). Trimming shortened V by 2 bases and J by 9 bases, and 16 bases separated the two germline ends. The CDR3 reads CAWSNARLGSYTF. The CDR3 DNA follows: TGTGCCTGGAGTAACGCCCGACTGGGCAGCTACACCTTC.

The chain's CDR3 is CASNRGGVQPQHF. The CDR3 nucleotides are TGTGCCAGCAATCGGGGTGGAGTACAGCCCCAGCATTTT. The chain joins TRBV2 to TRBJ1-5, with D unclear. Germline values: CDR1 SNHLY, CDR2 FYNNEI. V was trimmed by 7 bases and J by 7 bases, leaving 14 bases between them. The CDR3 has 13 residues.

As DNA, the CDR3 is TGTGCCAGCAGTTTTGACAGGGGGCGAGGCTACACCTTC. Its translation: CASSFDRGRGYTF. The chain employs TRBV28 and TRBJ1-2; 10 bases are a match to TRBD1. The CDR3 extends over 13 amino acids. V trimming: 3 bases; J trimming: 8 bases; junction bases outside the gene matches: 3. CDR1 and CDR2 (germline): MDHEN, SYDVKM.

The CDR3 DNA follows: TGTGCCGGCGGACAGGGAAACTATGGCTACACCTTC. Amino acid sequence: CAGGQGNYGYTF. V is TRBV5-4 and J is TRBJ1-2; 8 nucleotides line up with TRBD1. The CDR3 is 12 amino acids. CDR1 and CDR2 from the germline V gene are SGHNT and YYREEE (reference sequence). The trim removed 10 bases at V and 2 bases at J, leaving 4 bases unmatched.

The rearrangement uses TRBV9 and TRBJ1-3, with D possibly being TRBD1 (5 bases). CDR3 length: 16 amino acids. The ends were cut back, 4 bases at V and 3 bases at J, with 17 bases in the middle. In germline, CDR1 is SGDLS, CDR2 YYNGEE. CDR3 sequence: CASSPSGEEYGNTIYF. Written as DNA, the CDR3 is TGTGCCAGCAGCCCTTCGGGGGAGGAATATGGAAACACCATATATTTT.

CDR3 amino acids: CASSLKGRTEAFF. CDR3 DNA sequence: TGTGCCAGCAGTTTGAAAGGGAGGACTGAAGCTTTCTTT. V usage is TRBV27 and J usage is TRBJ1-1, with D unresolved. V was shortened by 3 bases and J by 5 bases, with 10 bases between the two germline ends. Germline CDR1 reads MNHEY; CDR2 reads SMNVEV (reference sequence). The CDR3 totals 13 residues.

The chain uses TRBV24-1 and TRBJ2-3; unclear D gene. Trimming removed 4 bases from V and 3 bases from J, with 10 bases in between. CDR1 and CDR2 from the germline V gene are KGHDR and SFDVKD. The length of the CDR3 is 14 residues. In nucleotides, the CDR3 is TGTGCCACCAGTGAGAGAGACCTAACAGATACGCAGTATTTT. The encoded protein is CATSERDLTDTQYF.

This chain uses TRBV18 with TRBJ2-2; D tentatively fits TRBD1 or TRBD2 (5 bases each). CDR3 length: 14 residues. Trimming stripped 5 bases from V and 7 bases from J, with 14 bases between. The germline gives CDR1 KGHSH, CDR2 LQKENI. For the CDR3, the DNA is TGTGCCAGCTCAATCCAGGGAGTAATCGGGGAGCTGTTTTTT. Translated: CASSIQGVIGELFF.

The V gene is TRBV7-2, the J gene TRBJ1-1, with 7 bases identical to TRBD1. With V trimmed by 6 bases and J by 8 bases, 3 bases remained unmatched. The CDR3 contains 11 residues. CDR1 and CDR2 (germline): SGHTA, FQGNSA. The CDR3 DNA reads TGTGCCAGCAGACAACAGGGGGAAGCTTTCTTT. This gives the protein CASRQQGEAFF.

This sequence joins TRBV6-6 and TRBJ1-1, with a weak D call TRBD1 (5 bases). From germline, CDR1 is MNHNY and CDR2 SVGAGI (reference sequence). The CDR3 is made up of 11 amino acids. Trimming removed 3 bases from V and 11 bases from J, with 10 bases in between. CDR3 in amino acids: CASSYAGKAFF. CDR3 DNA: TGTGCCAGCAGTTATGCAGGGAAGGCTTTCTTT.

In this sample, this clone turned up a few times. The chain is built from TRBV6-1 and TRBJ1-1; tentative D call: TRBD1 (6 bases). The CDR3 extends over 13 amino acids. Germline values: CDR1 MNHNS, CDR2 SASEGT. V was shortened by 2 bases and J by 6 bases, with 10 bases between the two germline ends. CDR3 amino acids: CASSEQGSPEAFF. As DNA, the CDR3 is TGTGCCAGCAGTGAACAGGGGTCTCCTGAAGCTTTCTTT.

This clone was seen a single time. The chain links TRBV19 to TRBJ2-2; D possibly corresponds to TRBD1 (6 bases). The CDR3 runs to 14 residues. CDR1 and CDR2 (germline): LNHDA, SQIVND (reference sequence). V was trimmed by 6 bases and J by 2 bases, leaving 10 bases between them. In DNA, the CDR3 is TGTGCCAGTAGAGGGACACTAAACACCGGGGAGCTGTTTTTT. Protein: CASRGTLNTGELFF. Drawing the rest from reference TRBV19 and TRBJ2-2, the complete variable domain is DGGITQSPKYLFRKEGQNVTLSCEQNLNHDAMYWYRQDPGQGLRLIYYSQIVNDFQKGDIAEGYSVSREKKESFPLTVTSAQKNPTAFYLCASRGTLNTGELFFGEGSRLTVL.

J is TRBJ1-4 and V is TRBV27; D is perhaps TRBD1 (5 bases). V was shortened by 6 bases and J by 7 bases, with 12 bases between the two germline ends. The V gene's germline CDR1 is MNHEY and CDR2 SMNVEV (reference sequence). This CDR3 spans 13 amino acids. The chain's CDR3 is CASRRDLGEKLFF. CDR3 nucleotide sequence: TGTGCCAGCAGGAGGGACCTGGGTGAAAAACTGTTTTTT.

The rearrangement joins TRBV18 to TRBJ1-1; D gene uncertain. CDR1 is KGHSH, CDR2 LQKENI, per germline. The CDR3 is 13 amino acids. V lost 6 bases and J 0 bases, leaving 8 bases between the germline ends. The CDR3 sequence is CASSDALNTEAFF. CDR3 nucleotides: TGTGCCAGCTCGGACGCCCTGAACACTGAAGCTTTCTTT.

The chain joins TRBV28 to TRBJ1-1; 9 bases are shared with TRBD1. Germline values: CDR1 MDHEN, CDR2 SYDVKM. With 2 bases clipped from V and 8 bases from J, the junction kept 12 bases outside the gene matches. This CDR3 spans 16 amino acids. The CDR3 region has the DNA TGTGCCAGCAGTTTACTGGGACAGGGAGCCTCTGAAGAAGCTTTCTTT. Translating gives CASSLLGQGASEEAFF.

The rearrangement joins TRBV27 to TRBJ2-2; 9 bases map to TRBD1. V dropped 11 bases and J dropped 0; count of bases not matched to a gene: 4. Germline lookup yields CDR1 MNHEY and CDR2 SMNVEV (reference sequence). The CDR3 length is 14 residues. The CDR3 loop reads CAGRDRANTGELFF. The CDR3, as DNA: TGTGCCGGCCGGGACAGGGCGAACACCGGGGAGCTGTTTTTT.

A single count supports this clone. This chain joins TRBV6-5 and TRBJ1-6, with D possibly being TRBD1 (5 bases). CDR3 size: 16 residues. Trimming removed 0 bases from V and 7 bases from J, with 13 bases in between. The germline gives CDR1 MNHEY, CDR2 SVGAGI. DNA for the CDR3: TGTGCCAGCAGTTACTCAACCGGGACGGTAAATTCACCCCTCCACTTT. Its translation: CASSYSTGTVNSPLHF.

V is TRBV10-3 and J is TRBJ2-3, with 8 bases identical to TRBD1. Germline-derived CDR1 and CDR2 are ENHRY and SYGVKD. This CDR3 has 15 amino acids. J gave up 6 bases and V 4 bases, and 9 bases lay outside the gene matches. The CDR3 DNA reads TGTGCCATCAGTGCGACAGGGGCCACCACGGATACGCAGTATTTT. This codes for CAISATGATTDTQYF.

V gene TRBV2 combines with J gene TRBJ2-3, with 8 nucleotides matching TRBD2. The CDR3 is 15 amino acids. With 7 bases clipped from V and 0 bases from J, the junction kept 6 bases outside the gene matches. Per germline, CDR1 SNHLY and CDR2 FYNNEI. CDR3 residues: CASNIAGQSTDTQYF. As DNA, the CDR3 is TGTGCCAGCAACATAGCGGGGCAGAGCACAGATACGCAGTATTTT. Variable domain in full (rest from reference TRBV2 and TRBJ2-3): EPEVTQTPSHQVTQMGQEVILRCVPISNHLYFYWYRQILGQKVEFLVSFYNNEISEKSEIFDDQFSVERPDGSNFTLKIRSTKLEDSAMYFCASNIAGQSTDTQYFGPGTRLTVL.